This is a list of T cell receptor beta chains from one sample in a study of CD8 T cells in ankylosing spondylitis. TCRdb ran MiXCR on the 5' RACE reads and lists one entry per CDR3 protein. The sample includes fewer than 750,000 distinct CDR3 sequences, around 17% of them seen just once. The sequenced sample consisted of blood, either unsorted or a sorted T cell fraction (not recorded which). Every receptor here comes from a male donor with ankylosing spondylitis. Each CDR3 is given with its conserved first and last residue. Each record gives: J gene, D gene, clone size, V gene, CDR3 DNA, CDR3 protein. A D gene is named only where the DNA matches it firmly. Only part of the rows carry a size: once, few, many, or a class if the clone is expanded.

>TRBJ2-6|TRBD1|-|TRBV11-2
TGTGCCAGCAGCCACCCCGGGACAGCCTCTGGGGCCAACGTCCTGACTTTC
CASSHPGTASGANVLTF
>TRBJ2-2|TRBD2|many|TRBV20-1
TGCAGTGCGCGGGGGGCCACCTACACCGGGGAGCTGTTTTTT
CSARGATYTGELFF
>TRBJ1-6|-|-|TRBV12-3/TRBV12-4
TGTGCCAGCACCGGGGGGGTTTCGAATAATTCACCCCTCCACTTT
CASTGGVSNNSPLHF
>TRBJ2-5|-|few|TRBV7-2
TGTGCCGGGGGGGGGCCAGAGACCCAGTACTTC
CAGGGPETQYF
>TRBJ2-1|-|-|TRBV29-1
TGCAGCGTGGAGGAGGGCCTCGAGAACAATGAGCAGTTCTTC
CSVEEGLENNEQFF
>TRBJ2-1|TRBD2|few|TRBV27
TGTGCCAGCAGTTTATTCCGGACTAGCGGGAGGGTGGGTAATGAGCAGTTCTTC
CASSLFRTSGRVGNEQFF
>TRBJ2-1|TRBD2|-|TRBV7-3
TGTGCCAGCAGCTTAAGGGGGGGGTCTAGCGGACCCTACAATGAGCAGTTCTTC
CASSLRGGSSGPYNEQFF
>TRBJ2-3|TRBD2|-|TRBV4-1
TGCGCCAGCAGCCAAGAATTTCCCCAGGGACTAGGAACGGATACGCAGTATTTT
CASSQEFPQGLGTDTQYF
>TRBJ1-1|-|few|TRBV12-3/TRBV12-4
TGTGCCAGCAGTCTCCTCGGCAGGGAGAACACTGAAGCTTTCTTT
CASSLLGRENTEAFF
>TRBJ2-5|TRBD2|medium-sized|TRBV12-3/TRBV12-4
TGTGCCAGCAGTTTATGGTCTAGCGGGAGGGCCGGAGAGACCCAGTACTTC
CASSLWSSGRAGETQYF
>TRBJ1-2|-|-|TRBV11-2
TGTGCCAGCAGCGTCTTTGTTAACGGTGGCTACACCTTC
CASSVFVNGGYTF
>TRBJ2-1|TRBD2|-|TRBV4-2
TGTGCCAGCAGCCAAGAACGTTGGGTAGCGGGTTATAGAGACAATGAGCAGTTCTTC
CASSQERWVAGYRDNEQFF
>TRBJ2-1|TRBD2|-|TRBV20-1
TGCAGTGCTCCCATTATAGCGGGGGGGAAGAATGAGCAGTTCTTC
CSAPIIAGGKNEQFF
>TRBJ1-5|-|-|TRBV4-2
TGTGCCAGCAGCCAATTTTCGGACGGTGAATGGGGTGGCAATCAGCCCCAGCATTTT
CASSQFSDGEWGGNQPQHF
>TRBJ2-1|-|-|TRBV7-2
TGTGCCAGCAGCGATACAGACTACAATGAGCAGTTCTTC
CASSDTDYNEQFF
>TRBJ2-1|TRBD2|-|TRBV19
TGTGCCAGTAGTCGAGCGGGGGGGACGAATGAGCAGTTCTTC
CASSRAGGTNEQFF
>TRBJ2-7|TRBD1|-|TRBV10-3
TGTGCCATCAGTGAGTCGACGGGGACAGCGAAGTACGAGCAGTACTTC
CAISESTGTAKYEQYF
>TRBJ2-5|TRBD1|-|TRBV7-9
TGTGCCAGCAGCCGTTACACAGGGGTGGAGACCCAGTACTTC
CASSRYTGVETQYF
>TRBJ2-1|TRBD2|few|TRBV7-9
TGTGCCAGCAGCTTCTTAGCGGGGGGCCACAATGAGCAGTTCTTC
CASSFLAGGHNEQFF
>TRBJ1-2|-|few|TRBV29-1
TGCAGCGTTGGTTCTGGGGGACTTGGCTACACCTTC
CSVGSGGLGYTF
>TRBJ2-7|-|few|TRBV29-1
TGCAGCGTTGAGGGAGACGGTGGGCTTCTGGGCGAGCAGTACTTC
CSVEGDGGLLGEQYF
>TRBJ2-1|-|-|TRBV5-1
TGCGCCAGCAGCTTGGGGGGGACCAACATCGATGAGCAGTTCTTC
CASSLGGTNIDEQFF
>TRBJ2-1|-|-|TRBV10-2
TGCGCCAGCAGTGACGGAGGGCCGTACAATGAGCAGTTCTTC
CASSDGGPYNEQFF
>TRBJ2-1|TRBD1|many|TRBV12-3/TRBV12-4
TGTGCCAGCAATAGGCAGGGGGCAGGTGAGCAGTTCTTC
CASNRQGAGEQFF
>TRBJ1-5|-|-|TRBV29-1
TGCAGCGTTGGGGTGGGGCAGGGCAGCAATCAGCCCCAGCATTTT
CSVGVGQGSNQPQHF
>TRBJ2-3|-|few|TRBV20-1
TGCAGTGCTAGTGTAAGGGACGGCACAGATACGCAGTATTTT
CSASVRDGTDTQYF
>TRBJ2-3|TRBD1|-|TRBV11-2
TGTGCCAGCAGCGGGAGACAGGGCGCTAGCACAGATACGCAGTATTTT
CASSGRQGASTDTQYF